This T cell receptor beta chain was sequenced in a study of blood T cells in healthy people across ages. Study-level points and caveats: In the absence of known donor CMV status, changes in expanded clonotypes were possibly confounded.

Then a second PCR, running roughly 7 to 11 cycles, was carried out with a sample-barcoded 5' primer and a J-beta primer mix. TCRdb analysed the 5' RACE reads with MiXCR anew, one entry per CDR3 protein. The sample holds about a million distinct CDR3 sequences; 51% are singletons and the top ten take about a fifth. On this clonotype itself: The antigen remains undetermined.

CDR1 is SGHRS and CDR2 is YFSETQ in the germline V gene. The V end was cut by 5 bases, the J end by 3 bases, with 11 bases between. This CDR3 contains 14 residues. The individuals who served as donors were healthy Caucasians living in Russia, aged about 6 to 100. The study isolated at least 6 million PBMCs from each sample. Per sample, extraction of total RNA gave at least 6 micrograms in every case. The TCR originated in a woman aged 60-75 years in good health. The V gene is TRBV5-1, the J gene TRBJ1-4; possibly TRBD1 for D (6 bases). Input material: blood. CDR3 protein: CASRPGTPNEKLFF. The CDR3 DNA is TGCGCCAGCAGGCCCGGGACACCTAATGAAAAACTGTTTTTT.